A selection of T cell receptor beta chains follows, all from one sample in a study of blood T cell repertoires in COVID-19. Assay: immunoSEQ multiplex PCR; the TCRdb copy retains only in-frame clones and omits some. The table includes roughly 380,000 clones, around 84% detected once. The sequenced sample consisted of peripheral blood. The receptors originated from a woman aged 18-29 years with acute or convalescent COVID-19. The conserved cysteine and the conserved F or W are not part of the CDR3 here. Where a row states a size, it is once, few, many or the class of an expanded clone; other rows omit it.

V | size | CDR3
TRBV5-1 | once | ASSEGQGVLNEKLF
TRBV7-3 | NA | ASSSGLAVQETQY
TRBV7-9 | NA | ASSRRTSGTDTQY
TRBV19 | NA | ASSPSSVQNQPQH
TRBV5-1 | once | ASSCPCEAGEVVYEQY
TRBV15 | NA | ATSRDKNTGELF
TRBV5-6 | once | ASSIGLAGNTGELF
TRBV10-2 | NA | ASRGGTDEQY
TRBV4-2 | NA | ASSQDDSSYSNQPQH
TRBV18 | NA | ASSPMAGGTDTQY
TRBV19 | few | ASSIVTGSHGYT